Each of the 13 T cell receptor beta chains below was sequenced from the same sample in a study of cytomegalovirus exposure and HLA in healthy donors. In the PCR, 60 Vbeta and 13 Jbeta primers were used. Libraries were prepared by immunoSEQ multiplex PCR; TCRdb keeps only in-frame clonotypes and omits some of them. The sample records 150,000 to 200,000 clones, around four fifths being singletons. Material: PBMCs. These TCRs come from a woman aged 25 to 39 in good health and CMV-seropositive.

This chain links TRBV27 with TRBJ2-3, with 8 nucleotides matching TRBD1. The V gene end was trimmed by 5 bases and the J gene end by 5 bases; junction bases not matched to a gene: 12. Per germline, CDR1 MNHEY and CDR2 SMNVEV (reference sequence). The CDR3 consists of 16 residues. The CDR3 here is CASSRKAGTGGDTQYF. For the CDR3, the DNA is TGTGCCAGCAGTCGAAAAGCCGGGACAGGAGGAGATACGCAGTATTTT.

This chain links TRBV5-1 with TRBJ2-5; TRBD1 aligns across 9 bases. The CDR3 length is 15 residues. Per germline, CDR1 SGHRS and CDR2 YFSETQ. V lost 3 bases, J lost 1 base, and 4 bases stayed unmatched. CDR3 residues: CASSSRQGGQETQYF. The CDR3 DNA sequence: TGCGCCAGCAGCTCCAGACAGGGGGGCCAAGAGACCCAGTACTTC.

The chain couples TRBV5-1 to TRBJ1-1; TRBD1 aligns across 9 bases. V dropped 0 bases and J dropped 4; count of bases not matched to a gene: 13. This CDR3 contains 18 residues. Germline CDR1 SGHRS, CDR2 YFSETQ. The chain's CDR3 is CASSLGTGEVRGSTEAFF. In DNA, the CDR3 is TGCGCCAGCAGCTTGGGGACAGGGGAGGTTAGGGGGAGCACTGAAGCTTTCTTT.

The V and J genes are TRBV7-2 and TRBJ2-7; 9 nucleotides match TRBD2. V lost 5 bases to trimming and J lost 3 bases; unmatched junction nucleotides: 5. The CDR3 has 14 residues. The V gene's germline CDR1 is SGHTA and CDR2 FQGNSA. DNA of the CDR3: TGTGCCAGCAGCCGGACTAGCGCCTACTACGAGCAGTACTTC. Protein: CASSRTSAYYEQYF.

In this sample, this clone turned up a few times. At the DNA level, this CDR3 is encoded by other sequences in the same sample as well. V is TRBV18 and J is TRBJ2-3; 8 bases fit TRBD2. Germline CDR1 reads KGHSH; CDR2 reads LQKENI. The junction had 5 bases not matched to a gene; V was cut back by 3 bases and J by 0 bases. The CDR3 has 16 amino acids. The CDR3 bases are TGTGCCAGCTCACCCCTTAGCGGGACTAGCACAGATACGCAGTATTTT. This codes for CASSPLSGTSTDTQYF.

The chain is built from TRBV2 and TRBJ2-6, with 8 bases that match TRBD1. V shed 11 bases and J 2 bases; nucleotides not matched to a gene: 8. This CDR3 has 15 amino acids. Germline CDR1 and CDR2: SNHLY and FYNNEI. CDR3 in amino acids: CAGGQGAAGANVLTF. DNA for the CDR3: TGTGCCGGTGGTCAGGGGGCAGCTGGGGCCAACGTCCTGACTTTC.

This clone appeared a single time. The genes are TRBV28 and TRBJ2-7, with a tentative D call TRBD1 (6 bases). This CDR3 has 14 amino acids. V dropped 4 bases and J dropped 5 bases, with 15 bases sitting between them. Per germline, CDR1 MDHEN and CDR2 SYDVKM. CDR3 sequence: CASSSTTGWHEQYF. In nucleotides, the CDR3 is TGTGCCAGCAGTTCCACGACAGGTTGGCACGAGCAGTACTTC.

There are a few counts of this clone. CDR3 in amino acids: CASSLTGGTEAFF. The CDR3 DNA reads as TGTGCCAGCAGCTTGACAGGGGGCACTGAAGCTTTCTTT. This chain connects TRBV5-4 to TRBJ1-1, with 8 bases that match TRBD1. Trimming at V came to 1 base and at J to 4 bases, leaving 0 bases not matched to a gene. CDR3 length: 13 residues. The V gene's germline CDR1 is SGHNT and CDR2 YYREEE (reference sequence).

V and J are TRBV23-1 and TRBJ2-5, with a tentative D call TRBD1 (6 bases). TRBV23-1 is given ORF status, its function remaining uncertain. The CDR3 has 15 residues. The V gene lost 4 bases and the J gene lost 0 bases, with 12 bases spanning the gap. In DNA, the CDR3 is TGCGCCAGCAGTCCCCCTCGGGACAACCAAGAGACCCAGTACTTC. It is translated as CASSPPRDNQETQYF.

For the CDR3, the DNA is TGTGCCAGCAGTGAAGCGGTTTCGACAGTCCGGTTGGGTAATTCACCCCTCCACTTT. Residues: CASSEAVSTVRLGNSPLHF. The chain couples TRBV6-1 to TRBJ1-6, with D possibly TRBD1 on 5 matching bases. CDR3 length equals 19 residues. Germline V gene data show CDR1 as MNHNS and CDR2 as SASEGT. The germline V and J ends were trimmed by 0 bases and 6 bases, with 21 bases remaining between them.

This chain links TRBV2 with TRBJ2-2, with 7 nucleotides matching TRBD1. Germline loops: CDR1 SNHLY, CDR2 FYNNEI. The V and J ends lost 2 bases and 6 bases, in that order; junction bases with no gene match: 12. This CDR3 has 17 residues. The CDR3 loop is CASSERGDRDGAGELFF. In DNA, the CDR3 is TGTGCCAGCAGTGAACGGGGCGACAGGGATGGCGCCGGGGAGCTGTTTTTT. Filled out from reference TRBV2 and TRBJ2-2, the complete variable domain reads EPEVTQTPSHQVTQMGQEVILRCVPISNHLYFYWYRQILGQKVEFLVSFYNNEISEKSEIFDDQFSVERPDGSNFTLKIRSTKLEDSAMYFCASSERGDRDGAGELFFGEGSRLTVL.

This sequence joins TRBV28 and TRBJ2-5; D unresolved. Germline CDR1 and CDR2: MDHEN and SYDVKM. V gave up 5 bases and J gave up 7 bases, with 8 bases separating them. The CDR3 sequence is 11 residues long. CDR3 nucleotides: TGTGCCAGCAGTCCGAGAAGGACCCAGTACTTC. Residues: CASSPRRTQYF. The full variable domain, completed using reference TRBV28 and TRBJ2-5, is DVKVTQSSRYLVKRTGEKVFLECVQDMDHENMFWYRQDPGLGLRLIYFSYDVKMKEKGDIPEGYSVSREKKERFSLILESASTNQTSMYLCASSPRRTQYFGPGTRLLVL.

This clone was counted a single time. J is TRBJ2-1 and V is TRBV12-5, with 9 bases matching TRBD1. With 2 bases clipped from V and 6 bases from J, the junction kept 14 bases outside the gene matches. CDR3 size: 18 residues. Germline CDR1 LGHNT, CDR2 FRNRAP. The CDR3 DNA reads as TGTGCTAGTGGTTTGAGTCCCAGGGGACAGGGAAGTGGCAATGAGCAGTTCTTC. This sequence encodes CASGLSPRGQGSGNEQFF.